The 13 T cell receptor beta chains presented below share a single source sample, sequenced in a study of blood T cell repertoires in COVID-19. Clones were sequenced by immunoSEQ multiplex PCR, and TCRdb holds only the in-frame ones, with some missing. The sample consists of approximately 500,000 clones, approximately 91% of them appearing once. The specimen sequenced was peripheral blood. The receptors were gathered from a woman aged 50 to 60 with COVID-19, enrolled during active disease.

CDR3 sequence (DNA): TGTGCCAGCAGCTTTAAGACAGCTGCTCCTGGAAACACCATATATTTT. This sequence encodes CASSFKTAAPGNTIYF. The rearrangement uses TRBV5-4 and TRBJ1-3; D perhaps matches TRBD1 (5 bases). Germline CDR1 and CDR2: SGHNT and YYREEE (reference sequence). CDR3 length: 16 amino acids. V gave up 2 bases and J gave up 2 bases, with 14 bases separating them.

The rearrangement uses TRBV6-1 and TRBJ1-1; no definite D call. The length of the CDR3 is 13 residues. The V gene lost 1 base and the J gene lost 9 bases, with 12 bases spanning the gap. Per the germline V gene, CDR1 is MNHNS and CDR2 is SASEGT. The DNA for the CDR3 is TGTGCCAGCAGTGAAGGAGGCTCAAGAAAAGCTTTCTTT. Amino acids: CASSEGGSRKAFF.

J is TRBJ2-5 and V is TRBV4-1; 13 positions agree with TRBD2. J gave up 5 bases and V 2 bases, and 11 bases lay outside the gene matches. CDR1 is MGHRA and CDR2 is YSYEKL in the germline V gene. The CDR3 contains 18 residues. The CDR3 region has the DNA TGCGCCAGCAGCCAACCGCCCAGGACTAGCGGGGGCGGGGAGACCCAGTACTTC. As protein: CASSQPPRTSGGGETQYF.

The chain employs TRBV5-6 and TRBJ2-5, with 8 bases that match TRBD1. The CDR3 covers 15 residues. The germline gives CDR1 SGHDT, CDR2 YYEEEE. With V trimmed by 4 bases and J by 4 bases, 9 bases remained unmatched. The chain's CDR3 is CASSPGQGGRETQYF. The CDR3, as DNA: TGTGCCAGCAGCCCCGGACAGGGTGGGCGAGAGACCCAGTACTTC.

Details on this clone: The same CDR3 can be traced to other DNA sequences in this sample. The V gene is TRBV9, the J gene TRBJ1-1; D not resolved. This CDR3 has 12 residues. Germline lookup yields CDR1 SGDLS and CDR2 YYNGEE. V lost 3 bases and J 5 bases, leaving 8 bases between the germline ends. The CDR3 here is CASSGPGTEAFF. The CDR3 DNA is TGTGCCAGCAGCGGTCCGGGGACTGAAGCTTTCTTT.

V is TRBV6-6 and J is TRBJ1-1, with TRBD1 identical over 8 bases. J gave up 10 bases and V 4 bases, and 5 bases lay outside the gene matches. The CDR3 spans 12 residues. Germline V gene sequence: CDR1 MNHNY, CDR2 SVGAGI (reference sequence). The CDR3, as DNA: TGTGCCAGCAGTTTTATACAGGGGGGAGCTTTCTTT. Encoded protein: CASSFIQGGAFF.

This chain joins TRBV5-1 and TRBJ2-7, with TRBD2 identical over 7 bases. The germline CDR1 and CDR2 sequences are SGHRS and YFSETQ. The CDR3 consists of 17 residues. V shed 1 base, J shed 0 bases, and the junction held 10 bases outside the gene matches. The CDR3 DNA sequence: TGCGCCAGCAGCTTGTCCCCAAGCGGGATGGCCTCCTACGAGCAGTACTTC. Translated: CASSLSPSGMASYEQYF.

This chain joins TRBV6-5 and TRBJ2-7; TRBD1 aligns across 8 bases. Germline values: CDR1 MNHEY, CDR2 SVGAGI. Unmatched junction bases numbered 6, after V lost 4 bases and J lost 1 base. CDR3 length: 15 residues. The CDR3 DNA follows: TGTGCCAGCAGTTCCACGGGACAGGCTTCCTACGAGCAGTACTTC. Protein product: CASSSTGQASYEQYF.

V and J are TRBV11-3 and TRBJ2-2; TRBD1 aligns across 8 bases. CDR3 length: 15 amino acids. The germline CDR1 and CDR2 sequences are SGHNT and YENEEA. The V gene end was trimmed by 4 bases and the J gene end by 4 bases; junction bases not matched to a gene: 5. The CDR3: CASSSGGESTGELFF. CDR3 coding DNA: TGTGCCAGCAGCTCAGGGGGCGAGAGCACCGGGGAGCTGTTTTTT.

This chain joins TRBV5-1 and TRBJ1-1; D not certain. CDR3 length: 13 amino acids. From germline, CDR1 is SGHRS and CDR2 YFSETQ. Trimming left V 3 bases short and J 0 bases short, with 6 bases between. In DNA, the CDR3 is TGCGCCAGCAGCTCCGAGATGAACACTGAAGCTTTCTTT. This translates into CASSSEMNTEAFF.

CDR3 region: CASSVATGDNSPLHF. DNA for the CDR3: TGTGCCAGCAGCGTAGCAACAGGCGATAATTCACCCCTCCACTTT. This chain joins TRBV9 and TRBJ1-6; TRBD1 might be the D (5 bases). Per germline, CDR1 SGDLS and CDR2 YYNGEE. The V and J ends lost 0 bases and 5 bases respectively, with 9 bases between them. This CDR3 has 15 residues.

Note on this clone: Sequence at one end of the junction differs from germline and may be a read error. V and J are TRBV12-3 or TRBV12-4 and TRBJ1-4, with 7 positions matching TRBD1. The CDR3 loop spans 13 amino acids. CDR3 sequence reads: CASSRGFGSGQRF. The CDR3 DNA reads TGTGCCAGCAGTCGAGGCTTCGGGTCGGGACAGCGATTT.

The CDR3 region is CASSFPASPYNEQFF. The CDR3 DNA reads TGTGCCAGCAGTTTTCCCGCTAGCCCCTACAATGAGCAGTTCTTC. The J gene is TRBJ2-1, the V gene TRBV28; TRBD2 is a possible D gene (5 bases). The CDR3 has 15 residues. V gave up 3 bases and J gave up 2 bases, with 11 bases separating them. Per germline, CDR1 MDHEN and CDR2 SYDVKM.